The 32 T cell receptor beta chains in this list originate from one sample, sequenced in a study of blood T cell repertoires in COVID-19. Sequencing was performed with immunoSEQ multiplex PCR; in TCRdb, only in-frame clones are kept and a portion is missing. This repertoire shows 40,000 to 50,000 clones, approximately 86% found once; its top ten account for 2.5% to 3%. The sequencing sample was made of peripheral blood. All receptors derive from a woman at least 80 years old with acute or convalescent COVID-19.

The chain carries TRBV3-1 (or the pseudogene TRBV3-2) and TRBJ1-6; D is uncertain. The V and J ends lost 4 bases and 2 bases respectively, with 6 bases between them. Germline CDR1 reads LGHDT; CDR2 reads YNNKEL (reference sequence). The CDR3 is made up of 14 amino acids. In nucleotides, the CDR3 is TGTGCCAGCAGCCCACAGACCTATAATTCACCCCTCCACTTT. Translated, it gives CASSPQTYNSPLHF.

The chain uses TRBV5-4 and TRBJ1-5; no clear D gene. Trimming took off 3 bases at V and 4 bases at J, with 5 bases between the two ends. Germline assignment: CDR1 SGHNT and CDR2 YYREEE (reference sequence). The CDR3 has 12 amino acids. CDR3 sequence: CASSSPNQPQHF. The CDR3 bases are TGTGCCAGCAGCTCCCCGAATCAGCCCCAGCATTTT.

This clone appeared a single time. The rearrangement links TRBV6-1 to TRBJ2-7, with TRBD2 identical over 8 bases. There are 15 residues in the CDR3. The germline V gene encodes CDR1 MNHNS and CDR2 SASEGT. Trimming took 0 bases from V and 4 from J; bases not matched to a gene: 5. The CDR3 DNA reads as TGTGCCAGCAGTGAAGCCAGCGGCGGGGGGTACGAGCAGTACTTC. Protein sequence: CASSEASGGGYEQYF.

The chain carries TRBV6-6 and TRBJ1-1; D call uncertain. V shed 6 bases and J shed 1 base, with 3 bases lying between them. The CDR3 length is 11 residues. Germline assignment: CDR1 MNHNY and CDR2 SVGAGI (reference sequence). CDR3 bases: TGTGCCAGCAGCAAGAACACTGAAGCTTTCTTT. Translating gives CASSKNTEAFF.

The chain carries TRBV3-1 (or the pseudogene TRBV3-2) and TRBJ1-2; unclear D gene. V gave up 1 base and J gave up 2 bases, with 5 bases separating them. The CDR3 consists of 13 residues. Germline lookup yields CDR1 LGHDT and CDR2 YNNKEL (reference sequence). The CDR3 is CASSQAENYGYTF. Here the CDR3 DNA reads TGTGCCAGCAGCCAAGCAGAAAACTATGGCTACACCTTC.

V gene TRBV7-2 combines with J gene TRBJ1-5; 9 nucleotides match TRBD1. Germline V gene data show CDR1 as SGHTA and CDR2 as FQGNSA. CDR3 length: 18 residues. V lost 7 bases to trimming and J lost 3 bases; unmatched junction nucleotides: 16. The CDR3 DNA sequence: TGTGCCAGCACCCCGGGACAGGGAATGGAGGTCACCAATCAGCCCCAGCATTTT. Its protein is CASTPGQGMEVTNQPQHF.

The chain carries TRBV6-5 and TRBJ1-3, with unresolved D. CDR3 length: 16 amino acids. Germline V CDR1 and CDR2: MNHEY, SVGAGI. The V gene lost 2 bases and the J gene lost 1 base, with 12 bases spanning the gap. The CDR3 bases are TGTGCCAGCAGTTACGAGGGCCGACCTTCTGGAAACACCATATATTTT. It encodes CASSYEGRPSGNTIYF.

This chain uses TRBV5-1 with TRBJ2-1; TRBD2 matches at 12 bases. The V and J ends lost 3 bases and 8 bases, in that order; junction bases with no gene match: 9. Germline loops: CDR1 SGHRS, CDR2 YFSETQ. This CDR3 is built from 16 residues. The CDR3 coding sequence is TGCGCCAGCAGCTCTGGACTAGCGGGGTTTATAGATGAGCAGTTCTTC. This translates into CASSSGLAGFIDEQFF.

The V and J genes are TRBV18 and TRBJ1-2; 7 positions agree with TRBD1. Germline V gene lookup returns CDR1 KGHSH and CDR2 LQKENI. J was trimmed by 3 bases and V by 4 bases; bases with no gene match: 11. The CDR3 runs to 16 residues. The CDR3 DNA sequence: TGTGCCAGCTCACAGAATAAAGGGGGCGGCGACTATGGCTACACCTTC. It specifies CASSQNKGGGDYGYTF.

The chain is built from TRBV7-9 and TRBJ2-1, with TRBD1 identical over 8 bases. The CDR3 runs to 16 residues. Germline V CDR1 and CDR2: SEHNR, FQNEAQ (reference sequence). V dropped 5 bases and J dropped 9; count of bases not matched to a gene: 15. The CDR3 DNA reads TGTGCCAGCAGCCGCGGACAGGGTGGACCTTCTGGTGAGCAGTTCTTC. It yields the protein CASSRGQGGPSGEQFF.

The CDR3 here is CASSLAVNQPQHF. The CDR3 DNA is TGTGCCAGCAGTCTAGCCGTCAATCAGCCCCAGCATTTT. The chain recombines TRBV6-6 with TRBJ1-5; D is uncertain. Germline V CDR1 and CDR2: MNHNY, SVGAGI (reference sequence). This CDR3 region has 13 residues. The germline V and J ends were trimmed by 5 bases and 3 bases, with 8 bases remaining between them.

The rearrangement uses TRBV7-8 and TRBJ1-1; D perhaps matches TRBD1 (6 bases). The CDR3 totals 18 residues. CDR1 and CDR2 (germline): SGHVS, FQNEAQ. Between the trimmed V and J ends, which lost 4 bases and 0 bases, there was a span of 21 bases. Written as DNA, the CDR3 is TGTGCCAGCAGCTCGCCCCACGGGGGGCGGGGGGTGAACACTGAAGCTTTCTTT. Translated: CASSSPHGGRGVNTEAFF.

Written as DNA, the CDR3 is TGTGCCAGCAGCCCGGGACAGGGGGCAGGAAACACCATATATTTT. It specifies CASSPGQGAGNTIYF. The V gene is TRBV4-2, the J gene TRBJ1-3; TRBD1 matches 12 bases. From germline, CDR1 is LGHNA and CDR2 YNFKEQ. This CDR3 contains 15 residues. J gave up 4 bases and V 4 bases, and 2 bases lay outside the gene matches.

The chain combines TRBV14 with TRBJ2-3, with D maybe TRBD2 (5 bases). The CDR3 sequence is 15 residues long. The germline CDR1 and CDR2 sequences are SGHDN and FVKESK. V was clipped by 5 bases and J by 2 bases, with 14 bases between them. The CDR3 coding sequence is TGTGCCAGCAGCGGAGGACTCTCCCCCACAGATACGCAGTATTTT. The encoded protein is CASSGGLSPTDTQYF.

The rearrangement uses TRBV15 and TRBJ2-7; TRBD1 matches at 7 bases. J gave up 6 bases and V 0 bases, and 8 bases lay outside the gene matches. CDR1 is LNHNV, CDR2 YYDKDF, per germline (reference sequence). The CDR3 is 15 residues long. CDR3 bases: TGTGCCACCAGCAGAGATCGAGACAGGGTCAGCGAGCAGTACTTC. The encoded protein is CATSRDRDRVSEQYF.

The chain employs TRBV15 and TRBJ1-1; 7 nucleotides agree with TRBD1. V shed 1 base and J 9 bases; nucleotides not matched to a gene: 5. The CDR3 is 13 residues long. Germline V lookup: CDR1 LNHNV, CDR2 YYDKDF (reference sequence). In DNA form, the CDR3 reads TGTGCCACCAGCAGAGGGCAGGGGGGAAAAGCTTTCTTT. This sequence encodes CATSRGQGGKAFF.

This clone has just one count. The rearrangement links TRBV6-5 to TRBJ2-1; 12 bases agree with TRBD2. The germline V gene encodes CDR1 MNHEY and CDR2 SVGAGI. The CDR3 runs 15 residues. The trim removed 6 bases at V and 2 bases at J, leaving 2 bases unmatched. CDR3 bases: TGTGCCAGCAGGCGGACTAGCGGGGCCTACAATGAGCAGTTCTTC. As protein: CASRRTSGAYNEQFF.

The rearrangement joins TRBV7-8 to TRBJ1-2, with 9 bases lining up with TRBD1. CDR3 length equals 15 residues. The germline gives CDR1 SGHVS, CDR2 FQNEAQ. V lost 5 bases and J lost 1; bases outside the gene matches: 5. This CDR3 is CASSPDRGSNYGYTF. CDR3 DNA sequence: TGTGCCAGCAGCCCAGACAGGGGGAGTAACTATGGCTACACCTTC.

This chain connects TRBV5-8 to TRBJ1-5; D not certain. V gave up 1 base and J gave up 2 bases, with 16 bases separating them. Per germline, CDR1 SGHTS and CDR2 YDEGEE. There are 17 residues in the CDR3. CDR3 bases: TGTGCCAGCAGCTTGTGGGCCGCTGGGTCGGGCAATCAGCCCCAGCATTTT. Amino acids: CASSLWAAGSGNQPQHF.

The chain is built from TRBV11-2 and TRBJ1-4; TRBD1 matches at 7 bases. V shed 3 bases and J 0 bases; nucleotides not matched to a gene: 4. Germline CDR1 and CDR2: SGHAT and FQNNGV. This CDR3 region has 16 residues. The CDR3 protein is CASSFRQGSTNEKLFF. The CDR3 DNA sequence: TGTGCCAGCAGCTTCCGACAGGGTTCAACTAATGAAAAACTGTTTTTT.

The chain recombines TRBV5-1 with TRBJ1-1; no firm D call. The CDR3 length is 13 residues. V was shortened by 3 bases and J by 2 bases, with 8 bases between the two germline ends. Germline V gene data show CDR1 as SGHRS and CDR2 as YFSETQ. The CDR3 is CASSSGLNTEAFF. The CDR3 DNA sequence: TGCGCCAGCAGCTCAGGACTTAACACTGAAGCTTTCTTT.

This sequence joins TRBV7-9 and TRBJ2-2; 8 nucleotides match TRBD1. The V gene's germline CDR1 is SEHNR and CDR2 FQNEAQ (reference sequence). Trimming at V came to 3 bases and at J to 5 bases, leaving 2 bases not matched to a gene. The CDR3 has 14 residues. CDR3 region: CASSLTGETGELFF. For the CDR3, the DNA is TGTGCCAGCAGCTTGACAGGGGAGACCGGGGAGCTGTTTTTT.

This clone was detected only a few times. The chain links TRBV30 to TRBJ1-2; D is ambiguous. V was clipped by 2 bases and J by 10 bases, with 14 bases between them. The CDR3 runs to 12 residues. Germline V gene data show CDR1 as GTSNPN and CDR2 as SVGIG (reference sequence). CDR3: CAWSHGTGDYTF. The CDR3 DNA is TGTGCCTGGAGTCATGGCACGGGTGACTACACCTTC.

This chain joins TRBV7-9 and TRBJ1-6; TRBD1 agrees at 9 bases. The CDR3 totals 15 residues. Germline-derived CDR1 and CDR2 are SEHNR and FQNEAQ (reference sequence). Trimming at V came to 3 bases and at J to 7 bases, leaving 4 bases not matched to a gene. CDR3 residues: CASSFGTGFNSPLHF. The CDR3 region has the DNA TGTGCCAGCAGCTTCGGGACAGGGTTCAATTCACCCCTCCACTTT.

This clone was observed a few times. The J gene is TRBJ2-3, the V gene TRBV9; maybe TRBD1 (6 bases). CDR3 length: 15 amino acids. The V gene lost 0 bases and the J gene lost 2 bases, with 10 bases spanning the gap. From germline, CDR1 is SGDLS and CDR2 YYNGEE. The CDR3 is CASSVAGQYTDTQYF. Here the CDR3 DNA reads TGTGCCAGCAGCGTAGCTGGACAGTACACAGATACGCAGTATTTT. Combining the CDR3 with reference TRBV9 and TRBJ2-3 gives the whole variable domain DSGVTQTPKHLITATGQRVTLRCSPRSGDLSVYWYQQSLDQGLQFLIQYYNGEERAKGNILERFSAQQFPDLHSELNLSSLELGDSALYFCASSVAGQYTDTQYFGPGTRLTVL.

The V gene is TRBV7-9, the J gene TRBJ1-4, with 8 nucleotides matching TRBD1. The J segment lost 7 bases and the V segment lost 3 bases, leaving 1 base of the junction unmatched. This CDR3 has 13 amino acids. Germline V gene lookup returns CDR1 SEHNR and CDR2 FQNEAQ (reference sequence). The CDR3 nucleotides read TGTGCCAGCAGCTTGGACAGGGCTGAAAAACTGTTTTTT. The encoded protein is CASSLDRAEKLFF.

The rearrangement links TRBV18 to TRBJ2-1, with TRBD1 matching over 11 bases. Unmatched junction bases numbered 5, after V lost 0 bases and J lost 4 bases. Germline V CDR1 and CDR2: KGHSH, LQKENI. This CDR3 has 17 residues. CDR3 in amino acids: CASSPPLGQGGYNEQFF. The CDR3 DNA reads TGTGCCAGCTCACCACCGCTGGGACAGGGGGGATACAATGAGCAGTTCTTC.

The CDR3 here is CASSEVAGGRVSTDTQYF. For the CDR3, the DNA is TGTGCCAGCAGTGAAGTAGCGGGGGGGCGAGTTAGCACAGATACGCAGTATTTT. The chain employs TRBV6-1 and TRBJ2-3; 11 nucleotides agree with TRBD2. This CDR3 is 18 amino acids long. Germline V gene lookup returns CDR1 MNHNS and CDR2 SASEGT. The V segment lost 1 base and the J segment 0 bases; nucleotides outside the gene matches: 6.

The V and J genes are TRBV19 and TRBJ1-3; D remains unclear. The CDR3 is 13 residues long. V was trimmed by 7 bases and J by 2 bases, leaving 9 bases between them. Germline V gene sequence: CDR1 LNHDA, CDR2 SQIVND (reference sequence). The CDR3 protein is CASTPTPGNTIYF. CDR3 nucleotides: TGTGCCAGTACCCCCACACCTGGAAACACCATATATTTT.

The chain links TRBV2 to TRBJ1-5; D unclear. The CDR3 has 15 residues. The V gene's germline CDR1 is SNHLY and CDR2 FYNNEI. Trimming pared 7 bases from V and 7 bases from J, leaving 20 bases between. In nucleotides, the CDR3 is TGTGCCAGCACGATGGGAGTATGGGATGGCCAGCCCCAGCATTTT. This gives the protein CASTMGVWDGQPQHF.

This chain joins TRBV7-9 and TRBJ1-1; 8 bases map to TRBD1. The J segment lost 3 bases and the V segment lost 5 bases, leaving 8 bases of the junction unmatched. CDR3 length: 15 residues. Germline CDR1 SEHNR, CDR2 FQNEAQ (reference sequence). CDR3 region: CASSPWTGLDTEAFF. The CDR3 DNA reads as TGTGCCAGCAGCCCCTGGACAGGGTTGGACACTGAAGCTTTCTTT.

The V call is TRBV5-1, the J call TRBJ2-7, with 11 bases fitting TRBD1. Per the germline V gene, CDR1 is SGHRS and CDR2 is YFSETQ. CDR3 length equals 17 residues. With V trimmed by 0 bases and J by 4 bases, 9 bases remained unmatched. CDR3 bases: TGCGCCAGCAGCTTGGGAGGAGGGACAGGGGGAACGTACGAGCAGTACTTC. Encoded protein: CASSLGGGTGGTYEQYF.